This T cell receptor beta chain comes out of a study of beta chain features in type 1 diabetes. Study summary: Analysis included 107,917,701 sorted cells drawn from all samples.

Isolated RNA was reverse transcribed in full, so expressed TCRB transcripts were sequenced. Profiled with immunoSEQ multiplex PCR; TCRdb holds only in-frame clones, not every one. The table has 65,000 to 85,000 clones, about 50% seen once; the top ten hold roughly 0.7%. As regards this clone: What it recognizes is unknown.

Notes on the study in general: VDJ junctions from patients with type 1 diabetes contained fewer insertions and more deletions. For TCRB rearrangement, an influence of HLA type remained unresolved here. When Type 1 diabetes patients were examined, their TCRB CDR3s proved moderately but significantly shorter in all four CD4+ subsets. The naive, central memory and Treg TCRB repertoires looked more alike in patients than they did in healthy donors.

Trimming removed 2 bases from V and 0 bases from J, with 8 bases in between. The CDR3 is 15 amino acids. Looked up from germline, CDR1 is MNHEY and CDR2 is SVGAGI. The sequencing sample was made of central memory CD4+ T cells from blood. This rearrangement joins TRBV6-5 to TRBJ2-1; tentatively, D is TRBD1 (5 bases). This sequence was found in a man aged 25 to 40 with type 1 diabetes. The CDR3 bases are TGTGCCAGCAGTTACGGGGCCGACTCCTACAATGAGCAGTTCTTC. Its protein is CASSYGADSYNEQFF.